The next 30 T cell receptor beta chains were all read from a single sample in a study of cytomegalovirus exposure and HLA in healthy donors. Both 60 Vbeta primers and 13 Jbeta primers went into the PCR. TCRdb's table, derived via immunoSEQ multiplex PCR, lists solely in-frame clones and lacks some. The sample contains 100,000 to 130,000 clones, over 75% of which appear only once. Input material: PBMCs. The receptors here all came from a man aged 25 to 45 in good health and CMV-seronegative.

The chain couples TRBV7-2 to TRBJ2-7; TRBD2 aligns across 8 bases. The germline V gene encodes CDR1 SGHTA and CDR2 FQGNSA. V dropped 1 base and J dropped 3; count of bases not matched to a gene: 5. This CDR3 spans 15 amino acids. CDR3 sequence: CASSLGRGEYYEQYF. The CDR3 DNA reads as TGTGCCAGCAGCTTAGGGCGGGGGGAGTACTACGAGCAGTACTTC.

This clone was counted many times. This chain connects TRBV7-3 to TRBJ2-7; 8 bases fit TRBD2. Germline CDR1 reads SGHTA; CDR2 reads FQGTGA. V lost 6 bases, J lost 0 bases, and 10 bases stayed unmatched. The CDR3 covers 16 residues. CDR3: CASRPPGGPHSYEQYF. In DNA, the CDR3 is TGTGCCAGCAGACCCCCGGGAGGGCCCCACTCCTACGAGCAGTACTTC.

The chain combines TRBV14 with TRBJ2-1; 7 nucleotides match TRBD1. CDR1 is SGHDN and CDR2 is FVKESK in the germline V gene. J was trimmed by 7 bases and V by 4 bases; bases with no gene match: 1. The CDR3 runs to 12 residues. The CDR3 spells CASSPTGNEQFF. The DNA for the CDR3 is TGTGCCAGCAGCCCGACAGGGAATGAGCAGTTCTTC.

Here the CDR3 DNA reads TGTGCCTGGGGGAGAGGGGAGACCCAGTACTTC. Translating it yields CAWGRGETQYF. The chain combines TRBV30 with TRBJ2-5; maybe TRBD2 (5 bases). Germline V gene data show CDR1 as GTSNPN and CDR2 as SVGIG (reference sequence). Trimming stripped 5 bases from V and 5 bases from J, with 9 bases between. The CDR3 consists of 11 residues.

This chain links TRBV9 with TRBJ2-1; D perhaps matches TRBD2 (6 bases). The germline gives CDR1 SGDLS, CDR2 YYNGEE. CDR3 length: 15 amino acids. V was trimmed by 0 bases and J by 3 bases, leaving 10 bases between them. The CDR3 DNA sequence: TGTGCCAGCAGCGTAGGGGGTAGCGGCTACAATGAGCAGTTCTTC. It encodes CASSVGGSGYNEQFF.

With regard to this clone: The junction does not match germline at one end; this may be a read error. The CDR3 DNA is TGTGCCAGCAGTGAAGGGACTAGCAAACACTTC. Translating it yields CASSEGTSKHF. The chain carries TRBV6-1 and TRBJ2-7; 8 bases align to TRBD2. The germline V gene has CDR1 MNHNS and CDR2 SASEGT. This CDR3 contains 11 residues.

V gene TRBV4-1 combines with J gene TRBJ2-7, with 8 positions matching TRBD1. The ends lost 1 base at V and 0 bases at J; junction bases unmatched: 5. This CDR3 has 16 residues. CDR1 MGHRA and CDR2 YSYEKL come from the germline V gene. The CDR3 loop reads CASSQAPGQVSYEQYF. The CDR3 DNA reads TGCGCCAGCAGCCAAGCCCCGGGACAGGTCTCCTACGAGCAGTACTTC.

This clone was seen just once. The rearrangement joins TRBV5-1 to TRBJ1-1, with a possible D match to TRBD1 (5 bases). Trimming stripped 1 base from V and 4 bases from J, with 20 bases between. The CDR3 is 17 residues long. Germline CDR1 is SGHRS and CDR2 is YFSETQ. The CDR3 is CASSLPELVRGGTEAFF. The CDR3 region has the DNA TGCGCCAGCAGCTTGCCAGAACTAGTACGGGGGGGCACTGAAGCTTTCTTT.

The chain has TRBV27 and TRBJ2-7, with no clear D. V was shortened by 2 bases and J by 6 bases, with 11 bases between the two germline ends. Germline V gene sequence: CDR1 MNHEY, CDR2 SMNVEV (reference sequence). This CDR3 has 13 residues. The CDR3 here is CASSLSSASEQYF. DNA for the CDR3: TGTGCCAGCAGTTTAAGTTCCGCGTCCGAGCAGTACTTC.

V is TRBV6-5 and J is TRBJ1-1; D is perhaps TRBD1 (5 bases). V lost 7 bases to trimming and J lost 8 bases, with 17 bases between them. Germline CDR1 reads MNHEY; CDR2 reads SVGAGI. The CDR3 runs to 13 residues. In DNA form, the CDR3 reads TGTGCCAGCACTGCCCGGGCAGGGAGGGAAGCTTTCTTT. Amino acids: CASTARAGREAFF.

V is TRBV9 and J is TRBJ1-1; the D is unclear. The CDR3 length is 13 residues. Looked up from germline, CDR1 is SGDLS and CDR2 is YYNGEE. Between the trimmed V and J ends, which lost 0 bases and 5 bases, there was a span of 8 bases. As DNA, the CDR3 is TGTGCCAGCAGCGTAGCGGTCCTGACTGAAGCTTTCTTT. Its translation is CASSVAVLTEAFF.

The J gene is TRBJ2-1, the V gene TRBV27; D possibly corresponds to TRBD1 (6 bases). V lost 6 bases, J lost 0 bases, and 9 bases lay in between. This CDR3 region has 14 residues. From germline, CDR1 is MNHEY and CDR2 SMNVEV (reference sequence). CDR3 region: CASRGDTSYNEQFF. The CDR3 nucleotides read TGTGCCAGCAGGGGGGACACCTCCTACAATGAGCAGTTCTTC.

The genes are TRBV27 and TRBJ1-2, with D unclear. Per the germline V gene, CDR1 is MNHEY and CDR2 is SMNVEV (reference sequence). V lost 6 bases and J lost 4, with 9 bases in between. The CDR3 is 12 amino acids. The CDR3 sequence: CASSQGGYGYTF. The CDR3 DNA reads TGTGCCAGCAGCCAAGGCGGCTATGGCTACACCTTC.

This chain joins TRBV4-1 and TRBJ2-5, with D perhaps matching TRBD2 (5 bases). This CDR3 spans 13 amino acids. Trimming pared 4 bases from V and 4 bases from J, leaving 10 bases between. Germline CDR1 and CDR2: MGHRA and YSYEKL. CDR3 protein: CASSRGLGETQYF. CDR3 in DNA: TGCGCCAGCAGCCGAGGGCTAGGAGAGACCCAGTACTTC.

This clone was recorded a few times. The junction shows a germline mismatch at one end, possibly a read error. The rearrangement joins TRBV2 to TRBJ1-5; tentatively, D is TRBD1 (5 bases). The length of the CDR3 is 13 residues. Germline V CDR1 and CDR2: SNHLY, FYNNEI. The CDR3 nucleotides read TGTGCCAGCAGTGATAGTCATAATCGCAGGGATTACTTT. The encoded protein is CASSDSHNRRDYF.

The chain combines TRBV15 with TRBJ1-4; 7 bases are shared with TRBD1. This CDR3 has 15 amino acids. With V trimmed by 2 bases and J by 5 bases, 5 bases remained unmatched. CDR1 and CDR2 (germline): LNHNV, YYDKDF (reference sequence). Here the CDR3 DNA reads TGTGCCACCAGCAGATTGGGACAGATCAATGAAAAACTGTTTTTT. Residues: CATSRLGQINEKLFF.

The J gene is TRBJ2-3, the V gene TRBV6-1; D is unclear. This CDR3 spans 12 amino acids. V dropped 4 bases and J dropped 3 bases, with 5 bases sitting between them. Germline CDR1 MNHNS, CDR2 SASEGT. The CDR3 region is CASSGATDTQYF. The CDR3 coding sequence is TGTGCCAGCAGTGGGGCGACAGATACGCAGTATTTT.

This clone was observed once. The V gene is TRBV18, the J gene TRBJ1-1; 7 nucleotides line up with TRBD1. The CDR3 is 14 amino acids. J was trimmed by 3 bases and V by 3 bases; bases with no gene match: 4. Germline V gene lookup returns CDR1 KGHSH and CDR2 LQKENI. CDR3 protein: CASSPRQGDTEAFF. CDR3 nucleotides: TGTGCCAGCTCACCCCGACAGGGTGACACTGAAGCTTTCTTT.

The genes are TRBV7-2 and TRBJ2-7, with TRBD2 identical over 8 bases. V trimming: 0 bases; J trimming: 12 bases; junction bases outside the gene matches: 10. The length of the CDR3 is 14 residues. CDR1 is SGHTA, CDR2 FQGNSA, per germline. The CDR3 here is CASSLASGSPPGYF. The CDR3 region has the DNA TGTGCCAGCAGCTTAGCCAGCGGGAGCCCTCCAGGGTACTTC.

This clone was counted a single time. The chain combines TRBV6-4 with TRBJ2-3, with D possibly being TRBD2 (6 bases). Trimming removed 3 bases at V and 2 bases at J, with 12 bases between. The CDR3 consists of 15 residues. Germline-derived CDR1 and CDR2 are MRHNA and SNTAGT. The DNA for the CDR3 is TGTGCCAGCAGTGAAAGAGCGGGCGCCACAGATACGCAGTATTTT. Residues: CASSERAGATDTQYF.

V and J are TRBV29-1 and TRBJ1-1, with 8 bases that match TRBD1. Germline-derived CDR1 and CDR2 are SQVTM and ANQGSEA. The CDR3 is 14 residues long. The J segment lost 0 bases and the V segment lost 5 bases, leaving 5 bases of the junction unmatched. CDR3 protein: CSVLRQGLNTEAFF. The CDR3 DNA reads TGCAGCGTTCTCCGACAGGGGCTGAACACTGAAGCTTTCTTT.

This chain uses TRBV19 with TRBJ1-1, with 7 bases fitting TRBD1. Per germline, CDR1 LNHDA and CDR2 SQIVND (reference sequence). CDR3 length equals 15 residues. The junction had 11 bases not matched to a gene; V was cut back by 6 bases and J by 4 bases. The CDR3 DNA sequence: TGTGCCAGTAGGACCCGAGGGGGCGGTGGCACTGAAGCTTTCTTT. Translation: CASRTRGGGGTEAFF.

This chain links TRBV4-2 with TRBJ2-2, with D maybe TRBD2 (5 bases). The ends were cut back, 4 bases at V and 0 bases at J, with 9 bases in the middle. Per the germline V gene, CDR1 is LGHNA and CDR2 is YNFKEQ. The CDR3 consists of 15 residues. CDR3 residues: CASSPPGTNTGELFF. The CDR3 DNA sequence: TGTGCCAGCAGCCCTCCCGGGACGAACACCGGGGAGCTGTTTTTT.

The chain links TRBV7-9 to TRBJ2-5, with 8 bases that match TRBD1. Germline V gene sequence: CDR1 SEHNR, CDR2 FQNEAQ (reference sequence). V shed 6 bases and J 4 bases; nucleotides not matched to a gene: 4. This CDR3 is built from 13 residues. The CDR3 DNA sequence: TGTGCCAGCAGTTTGGACAGGGCAGAGACCCAGTACTTC. Its protein is CASSLDRAETQYF.

Here the CDR3 reads CASSPRHSLGTEAFF. CDR3 nucleotide sequence: TGTGCCAGCAGCCCCAGACATTCCTTAGGAACTGAAGCTTTCTTT. This chain joins TRBV5-4 and TRBJ1-1; D is undetermined. With 4 bases removed from V and 5 bases from J, the gap between germline ends came to 18 bases. This CDR3 has 15 amino acids. Germline assignment: CDR1 SGHNT and CDR2 YYREEE (reference sequence).

The gene calls are TRBV11-2 and TRBJ1-5, with D unresolved. The CDR3 length is 15 residues. V lost 1 base, J lost 0 bases, and 7 bases lay in between. Germline V gene data show CDR1 as SGHAT and CDR2 as FQNNGV. In DNA, the CDR3 is TGTGCCAGCAGCTTAGTAGCGAATAGCAATCAGCCCCAGCATTTT. Translated: CASSLVANSNQPQHF.

This clone was counted a few times. The V call is TRBV4-2, the J call TRBJ2-5; TRBD2 aligns across 10 bases. The CDR3 is 15 amino acids. V gave up 5 bases and J gave up 0 bases; unmatched junction bases: 3. The germline V gene has CDR1 LGHNA and CDR2 YNFKEQ. CDR3: CASSTGLADQETQYF. The CDR3 region has the DNA TGTGCCAGCAGCACCGGACTAGCGGACCAAGAGACCCAGTACTTC.

The chain carries TRBV30 and TRBJ1-2; no definite D call. This CDR3 is 15 amino acids long. Germline V lookup: CDR1 GTSNPN, CDR2 SVGIG (reference sequence). V dropped 5 bases and J dropped 0 bases, with 16 bases sitting between them. This chain's CDR3 is CAWGEARTTNYGYTF. Written as DNA, the CDR3 is TGTGCCTGGGGGGAGGCTCGGACCACTAACTATGGCTACACCTTC. Filled out from reference TRBV30 and TRBJ1-2, the complete variable domain reads SQTIHQWPATLVQPVGSPLSLECTVEGTSNPNLYWYRQAAGRGLQLLFYSVGIGQISSEVPQNLSASRPQDRQFILSSKKLLLSDSGFYLCAWGEARTTNYGYTFGSGTRLTVV.

The J gene is TRBJ1-2, the V gene TRBV29-1; TRBD1 aligns across 7 bases. Looked up from germline, CDR1 is SQVTM and CDR2 is ANQGSEA. The CDR3 has 15 amino acids. Trimming at V came to 2 bases and at J to 8 bases, leaving 14 bases not matched to a gene. CDR3 in amino acids: CSVEWNPGTAHGYTF. CDR3 in DNA: TGCAGCGTTGAATGGAACCCCGGGACAGCACACGGCTACACCTTC.

The V gene is TRBV18, the J gene TRBJ2-1, with a weak D call TRBD2 (7 bases). Trimming took off 3 bases at V and 7 bases at J, with 16 bases between the two ends. The CDR3 runs to 15 residues. From germline, CDR1 is KGHSH and CDR2 LQKENI. The chain's CDR3 is CASSPTGGALNEQFF. The CDR3 nucleotides are TGTGCCAGCTCACCCACTGGGGGGGCGCTTAATGAGCAGTTCTTC.